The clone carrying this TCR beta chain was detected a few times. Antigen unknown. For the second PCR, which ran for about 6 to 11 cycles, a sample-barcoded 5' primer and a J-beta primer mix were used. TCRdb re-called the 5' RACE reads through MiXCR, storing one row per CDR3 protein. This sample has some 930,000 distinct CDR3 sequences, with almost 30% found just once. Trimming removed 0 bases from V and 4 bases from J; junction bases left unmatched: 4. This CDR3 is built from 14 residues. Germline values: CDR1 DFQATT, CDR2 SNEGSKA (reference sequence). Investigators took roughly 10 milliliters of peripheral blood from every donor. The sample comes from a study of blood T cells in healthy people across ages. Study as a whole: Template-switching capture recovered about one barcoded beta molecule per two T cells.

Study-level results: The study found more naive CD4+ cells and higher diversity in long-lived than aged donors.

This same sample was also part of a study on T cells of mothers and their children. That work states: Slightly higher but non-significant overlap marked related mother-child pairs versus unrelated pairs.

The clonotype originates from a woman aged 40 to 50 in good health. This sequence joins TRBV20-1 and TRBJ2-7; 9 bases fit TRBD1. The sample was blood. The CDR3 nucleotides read TGCAGTGCTAGAGAGCGGACAGGGGCGTACGAGCAGTACTTC. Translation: CSARERTGAYEQYF.